The 30 T cell receptor beta chains given below trace back to one sample, sequenced in a study of regulatory T cells in long-lasting Graves disease. Time point: newly diagnosed GD, antithyroid drugs for less than 3 months. Researchers made the TCR library from RNA that was extracted from PBMCs. Arm-PCR of CDR3 regions and iRepertoire HTBI primers were the basis on which TCR beta libraries were built. In TCRdb, the multiplex PCR reads were re-called with MiXCR into one record per CDR3 protein. The sample comprises fewer than 400,000 distinct CDR3 sequences, approximately 20% of which are singletons, and around 37% rests with the top ten. This material consisted of peripheral blood mononuclear cells (PBMCs), taken at new diagnosis, from a patient treated with antithyroid drugs. The receptors were sampled from a female donor with Graves disease.

In this sample, this clonotype turned up a few times. V gene TRBV5-1 combines with J gene TRBJ2-1; TRBD2 is a possible D gene (5 bases). There are 14 residues in the CDR3. Trimming left V 7 bases short and J 10 bases short, with 21 bases between. Germline CDR1 is SGHRS and CDR2 is YFSETQ. The DNA for the CDR3 is TGCGCCAGCGACCTGGGAGCCTCCCTCGGGGAGCAGTTCTTC. Translation gives CASDLGASLGEQFF. The whole variable domain, filled in from reference TRBV5-1 and TRBJ2-1, reads KAGVTQTPRYLIKTRGQQVTLSCSPISGHRSVSWYQQTPGQGLQFLFEYFSETQRNKGNFPGRFSGRQFSNSRSEMNVSTLELGDSALYLCASDLGASLGEQFFGPGTRLTVL.

This clonotype was detected a few times. This chain links TRBV9 with TRBJ2-1, with D possibly being TRBD1 or TRBD2 (5 bases each). V dropped 4 bases and J dropped 8 bases, with 19 bases sitting between them. Looked up from germline, CDR1 is SGDLS and CDR2 is YYNGEE. The CDR3 runs 15 residues. This chain's CDR3 is CASSPERGLVDEQFF. For the CDR3, the DNA is TGTGCCAGCAGCCCCGAGAGGGGCCTAGTGGATGAGCAGTTCTTC.

This clonotype showed up many times. The rearrangement uses TRBV19 and TRBJ2-1; the match to TRBD2 covers 11 bases. The CDR3 length is 15 residues. Trimming cost V 6 bases and J 3 bases; bases outside gene matches: 4. The germline CDR1 and CDR2 sequences are LNHDA and SQIVND (reference sequence). The CDR3 loop reads CASSPGLADYNEQFF. The CDR3 DNA reads as TGTGCCAGTAGCCCGGGACTAGCGGACTACAATGAGCAGTTCTTC.

This clonotype turned up a few times. The chain employs TRBV11-2 and TRBJ2-1, with TRBD1 matching over 8 bases. The ends lost 5 bases at V and 4 bases at J; junction bases unmatched: 7. The CDR3 has 15 residues. From germline, CDR1 is SGHAT and CDR2 FQNNGV. The CDR3 nucleotides read TGTGCCAGCAGCGATCCGGGACAGGTGTACAATGAGCAGTTCTTC. Protein: CASSDPGQVYNEQFF.

The chain uses TRBV25-1 and TRBJ1-1, with D maybe TRBD1 (6 bases). Germline V lookup: CDR1 MGHDK, CDR2 SYGVNS. This CDR3 has 12 amino acids. V was trimmed by 9 bases and J by 5 bases, leaving 13 bases between them. CDR3 in DNA: TGTGCCAGGACCAGGGGTGAGACTGAAGCTTTCTTT. Its protein product is CARTRGETEAFF.

There are a few counts of this clonotype. This chain connects TRBV29-1 to TRBJ2-5; TRBD1 matches 7 bases. After removal of 4 bases from V and 4 bases from J, the junction contained 6 bases not matched to a gene. The germline V gene has CDR1 SQVTM and CDR2 ANQGSEA. CDR3 length equals 13 residues. CDR3 amino acids: CSVVRGRGETQYF. The CDR3 nucleotides are TGCAGCGTTGTAAGGGGGCGTGGAGAGACCCAGTACTTC.

This clonotype was found once. A much larger clone sits a single nucleotide away, making a read error possible. The chain couples TRBV3-1 to TRBJ1-1; no firm D call. V was clipped by 6 bases and J by 6 bases, with 17 bases between them. The germline V gene has CDR1 LGHDT and CDR2 YNNKEL (reference sequence). This CDR3 region has 14 residues. The CDR3 loop is CASSLPPSNSEAFF. Written as DNA, the CDR3 is TGTGCCAGCAGTCTCCCCCCCAGCAATTCTGAAGCTTTCTTT.

Many counts were recorded for this clonotype. The chain links TRBV12-3 or TRBV12-4 to TRBJ2-5, with D possibly called TRBD1 or TRBD2 (5 bases each). V lost 6 bases and J 3 bases, leaving 14 bases between the germline ends. This CDR3 spans 14 amino acids. The CDR3 bases are TGTGCCAGCAGGAGGGACCGAGGGGAAGAGACCCAGTACTTC. Translated: CASRRDRGEETQYF.

The chain is built from TRBV27 and TRBJ2-5; 10 bases map to TRBD1. Germline CDR1 and CDR2: MNHEY and SMNVEV (reference sequence). V lost 8 bases, J lost 4 bases, and 1 base stayed unmatched. The CDR3 consists of 12 residues. This CDR3 is CASGDRGETQYF. CDR3 DNA: TGTGCCAGCGGGGACAGGGGAGAGACCCAGTACTTC.

This clonotype showed up many times. An end of the junction differs from the germline gene, which may be a read error. The chain is built from TRBV7-2 and TRBJ2-2; 10 bases line up with TRBD2. This CDR3 is 15 amino acids long. Per the germline V gene, CDR1 is SGHTA and CDR2 is FQGNSA. The CDR3 nucleotides are TGTGCCAGCAGTTTAGCGGGGGGAAACACCGGGGAGCTGTTTTTT. Its translation is CASSLAGGNTGELFF.

The sample holds a few counts of this clonotype. The chain is built from TRBV25-1 and TRBJ1-5; weak D call: TRBD1 (6 bases). CDR3 length: 15 residues. The V gene lost 3 bases and the J gene lost 4 bases, with 13 bases spanning the gap. CDR1 and CDR2 (germline): MGHDK, SYGVNS. The CDR3 DNA sequence: TGTGCCAGCAGTGAGAACAGGGATCTGAATCAGCCCCAGCATTTT. It translates to CASSENRDLNQPQHF.

This clonotype has ten or more counts. The genes are TRBV11-3 and TRBJ2-1; TRBD1 might be the D (6 bases). This CDR3 has 15 residues. Germline-derived CDR1 and CDR2 are SGHNT and YENEEA. V lost 8 bases to trimming and J lost 2 bases, with 16 bases between them. CDR3 sequence reads: CASVSGVRTYNEQFF. CDR3 sequence (DNA): TGTGCCAGCGTCTCAGGGGTACGGACCTACAATGAGCAGTTCTTC.

This clonotype was observed a handful of times. The chain uses TRBV4-2 and TRBJ2-7; D is possibly TRBD1 or TRBD2 (6 bases each). In germline, CDR1 is LGHNA, CDR2 YNFKEQ. This CDR3 comprises 14 residues. Trimming shortened V by 1 base and J by 5 bases, and 12 bases separated the two germline ends. This CDR3 is CASSQVGGQNEQYF. CDR3 coding DNA: TGTGCCAGCAGCCAAGTAGGGGGGCAGAACGAGCAGTACTTC.

The table lists this clonotype with many counts. The chain recombines TRBV6-2 or TRBV6-3 with TRBJ2-3; TRBD1 or TRBD2 may be the D gene (6 bases each). Germline V gene sequence: CDR1 MNHEY, CDR2 SVGEGT. CDR3 size: 18 residues. With 7 bases removed from V and 0 bases from J, the gap between germline ends came to 23 bases. CDR3 bases: TGTGCCAGCACTCCGAAACAGGGATGGAGGGGGAGCACAGATACGCAGTATTTT. This codes for CASTPKQGWRGSTDTQYF.

This clonotype was recorded at least ten times. The V call is TRBV11-3, the J call TRBJ2-4; 9 bases align to TRBD1. The germline gives CDR1 SGHNT, CDR2 YENEEA. The CDR3 extends over 16 amino acids. V lost 5 bases, J lost 1 base, and 6 bases stayed unmatched. The CDR3 nucleotides read TGTGCCAGCAGCCCTACAGGGGGCGCTGCCAAAAACATTCAGTACTTC. The encoded protein is CASSPTGGAAKNIQYF.

The chain has TRBV4-1 and TRBJ2-1; 7 bases align to TRBD2. The V segment lost 1 base and the J segment 7 bases; nucleotides outside the gene matches: 7. The germline CDR1 and CDR2 sequences are MGHRA and YSYEKL. The CDR3 covers 15 residues. CDR3 sequence (DNA): TGCGCCAGCAGCCAAGTCGGACTAGGAGTTAATGAGCAGTTCTTC. This codes for CASSQVGLGVNEQFF.

This clonotype was counted ten times or more. V and J are TRBV19 and TRBJ1-2; no definite D call. V was clipped by 3 bases and J by 8 bases, with 10 bases between them. This CDR3 contains 12 residues. Per germline, CDR1 LNHDA and CDR2 SQIVND (reference sequence). CDR3 DNA: TGTGCCAGTAGTATGGCAGACTCCGGCTACACCTTC. Translated, it gives CASSMADSGYTF.

The V gene is TRBV6-1, the J gene TRBJ1-2, with 8 bases matching TRBD1. CDR1 is MNHNS, CDR2 SASEGT, per germline. V gave up 6 bases and J gave up 6 bases; unmatched junction bases: 12. The CDR3 extends over 15 amino acids. The CDR3 DNA follows: TGTGCCAGCAGCGAGTTTAGGACAGGGAATGATGGCTACACCTTC. As protein: CASSEFRTGNDGYTF.

Notes on this clonotype: This likely reflects a read error, since a far larger clone is one base away. Here the CDR3 reads CANSEQIYEQYF. In DNA, the CDR3 is TGTGCCAACAGTGAACAGATCTACGAGCAGTACTTC. This chain links TRBV28 with TRBJ2-7, with unresolved D. The germline CDR1 and CDR2 sequences are MDHEN and SYDVKM. The CDR3 runs 12 residues.

This clonotype was counted many times. V usage is TRBV7-2 and J usage is TRBJ1-1, with D tentatively TRBD1 (5 bases). Germline values: CDR1 SGHTA, CDR2 FQGNSA. The CDR3 runs to 17 residues. The ends were cut back, 1 base at V and 0 bases at J, with 15 bases in the middle. CDR3 region: CASSLVGGMGMNTEAFF. The CDR3 nucleotides read TGTGCCAGCAGCTTAGTGGGGGGAATGGGTATGAACACTGAAGCTTTCTTT.

There are a few counts of this clonotype. The V call is TRBV12-3 or TRBV12-4, the J call TRBJ2-1, with D perhaps TRBD1 (5 bases). This CDR3 has 14 amino acids. Trimming cost V 3 bases and J 7 bases, with 13 bases left between them. CDR3 residues: CASSFQGQMNEQFF. The CDR3 DNA reads as TGTGCCAGCAGTTTCCAGGGCCAAATGAATGAGCAGTTCTTC.

This clonotype was seen only a few times. The rearrangement links TRBV6-2 or TRBV6-3 to TRBJ2-7; 7 nucleotides line up with TRBD1. Looked up from germline, CDR1 is MNHEY and CDR2 is SVGEGT. V was clipped by 6 bases and J by 2 bases; unmatched bases: 10. The CDR3 spans 15 residues. For the CDR3, the DNA is TGTGCCAGCAGGACCTACAGGGGTCCCACCTACGAGCAGTACTTC. It codes for CASRTYRGPTYEQYF.

The rearrangement joins TRBV20-1 to TRBJ2-1; TRBD2 matches at 13 bases. Germline CDR1 DFQATT, CDR2 SNEGSKA (reference sequence). Unmatched junction bases numbered 18, after V lost 3 bases and J lost 10 bases. The CDR3 is 18 residues long. Written as DNA, the CDR3 is TGCAGTGCTAGCAGGGAAAGGACTAGCGGGAGTTCTATCTTCGAGCAGTTCTTC. Protein sequence: CSASRERTSGSSIFEQFF.

The chain couples TRBV19 to TRBJ2-7; no clear D. This CDR3 contains 13 residues. The V and J ends lost 5 bases and 5 bases respectively, with 13 bases between them. Germline V gene lookup returns CDR1 LNHDA and CDR2 SQIVND (reference sequence). The CDR3 nucleotides read TGTGCCAGTAGTCCGAGTTACGGCGACGAGCAGTACTTC. As protein: CASSPSYGDEQYF.

The table lists this clonotype with many counts. The chain is built from TRBV15 and TRBJ2-3; 7 nucleotides align to TRBD2. This CDR3 region has 17 residues. The germline V gene has CDR1 LNHNV and CDR2 YYDKDF (reference sequence). The V and J ends lost 9 bases and 0 bases, in that order; junction bases with no gene match: 15. The CDR3 region is CATSRLAVVLSTDTQYF. The CDR3 coding sequence is TGTGCCACGTCCCGGCTAGCGGTCGTCCTTAGCACAGATACGCAGTATTTT.

The table lists this clonotype with many counts. CDR3: CASSYSRVGETQYF. The CDR3 DNA is TGTGCCAGCAGTTACTCGCGGGTCGGGGAGACCCAGTACTTC. This chain connects TRBV6-2 or TRBV6-3 to TRBJ2-5, with a tentative D call TRBD2 (5 bases). The germline gives CDR1 MNHEY, CDR2 SVGEGT. Trimming took off 0 bases at V and 5 bases at J, with 10 bases between the two ends. This CDR3 spans 14 amino acids.

The V gene is TRBV12-3 or TRBV12-4, the J gene TRBJ1-1; the D gene is possibly TRBD1 (6 bases). V dropped 7 bases and J dropped 0 bases, with 15 bases sitting between them. The CDR3 loop spans 15 amino acids. CDR3 sequence (DNA): TGTGCCAGCAAAATCCCGGGACATGTGAACACTGAAGCTTTCTTT. As protein: CASKIPGHVNTEAFF.

This clonotype occurred a few times. The V gene is TRBV7-2, the J gene TRBJ2-3; D unresolved. CDR1 SGHTA and CDR2 FQGNSA come from the germline V gene. This CDR3 is built from 13 residues. Trimming removed 1 base from V and 5 bases from J, with 7 bases in between. The CDR3 region is CASSLVLEDTQYF. CDR3 bases: TGTGCCAGCAGCTTAGTTCTAGAAGATACGCAGTATTTT.

The sample holds many counts of this clonotype. J is TRBJ2-7 and V is TRBV14; 7 bases align to TRBD1. The length of the CDR3 is 13 residues. Germline V gene data show CDR1 as SGHDN and CDR2 as FVKESK. The V and J ends lost 10 bases and 8 bases, in that order; junction bases with no gene match: 14. Written as DNA, the CDR3 is TGTGCCACCAGACCCCGGTGGGACAGTAAGCAGTACTTC. This sequence encodes CATRPRWDSKQYF.

This clonotype was seen at least ten times. J is TRBJ2-3 and V is TRBV6-1, with D perhaps matching TRBD2 (5 bases). Germline CDR1 and CDR2: MNHNS and SASEGT. V was pared by 5 bases and J by 2 bases, with 5 bases between. The length of the CDR3 is 12 residues. Written as DNA, the CDR3 is TGTGCCAGCAGTCGGGACACAGATACGCAGTATTTT. Translation: CASSRDTDTQYF.